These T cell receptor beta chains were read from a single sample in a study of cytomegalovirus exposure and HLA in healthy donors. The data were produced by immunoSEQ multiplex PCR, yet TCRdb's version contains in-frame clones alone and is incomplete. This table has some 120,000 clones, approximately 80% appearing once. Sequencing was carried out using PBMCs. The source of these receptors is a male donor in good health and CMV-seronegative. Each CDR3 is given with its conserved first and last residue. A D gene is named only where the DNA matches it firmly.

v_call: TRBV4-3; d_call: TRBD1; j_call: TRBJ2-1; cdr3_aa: CASSQDYRGSYNEQFF; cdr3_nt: TGCGCCAGCAGCCAAGATTACAGGGGGTCCTACAATGAGCAGTTCTTC
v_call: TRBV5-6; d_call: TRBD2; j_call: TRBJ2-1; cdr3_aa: CASSLGLAGYNEQFF; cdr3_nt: TGTGCCAGCAGCCTGGGACTAGCGGGGTACAATGAGCAGTTCTTC
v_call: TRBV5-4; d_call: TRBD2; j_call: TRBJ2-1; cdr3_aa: CASRSAGGAINEQFF; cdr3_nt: TGTGCCAGCAGATCAGCGGGGGGGGCGATTAATGAGCAGTTCTTC
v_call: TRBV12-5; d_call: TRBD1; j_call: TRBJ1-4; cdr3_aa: CASGFSRSRDRAEKLFF; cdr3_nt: TGTGCTAGTGGTTTTTCCCGCTCCCGGGACAGGGCTGAAAAACTGTTTTTT
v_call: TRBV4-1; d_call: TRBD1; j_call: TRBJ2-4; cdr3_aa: CASSHIGQGTKNSQYF; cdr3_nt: TGCGCCAGCAGCCACATAGGACAGGGGACCAAAAACAGTCAGTACTTC
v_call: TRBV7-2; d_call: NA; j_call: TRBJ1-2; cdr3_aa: CASSPRGVGNYGYTF; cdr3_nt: TGTGCCAGCAGCCCCCGGGGGGTCGGGAACTATGGCTACACCTTC
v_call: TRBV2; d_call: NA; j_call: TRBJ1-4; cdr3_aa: CASADSRYEKLFF; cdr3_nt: TGTGCCAGCGCGGACTCGCGGTACGAAAAACTGTTTTTT
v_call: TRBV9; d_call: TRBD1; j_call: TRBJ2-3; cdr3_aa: CASSVAVRQGRGTDTQYF; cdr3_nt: TGTGCCAGCAGCGTCGCCGTTAGACAGGGAAGAGGCACAGATACGCAGTATTTT
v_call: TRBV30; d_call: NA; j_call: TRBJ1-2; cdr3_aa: CAWSGSIYGYTF; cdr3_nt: TGTGCCTGGAGTGGTTCCATCTATGGCTACACCTTC
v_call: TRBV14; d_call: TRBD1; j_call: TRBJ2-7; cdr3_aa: CASSWGTGASYEQYF; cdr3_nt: TGTGCCAGCAGCTGGGGGACAGGGGCCTCCTACGAGCAGTACTTC
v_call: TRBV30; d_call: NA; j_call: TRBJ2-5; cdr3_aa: CACGAGETQYF; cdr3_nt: TGTGCCTGTGGGGCAGGGGAGACCCAGTACTTC
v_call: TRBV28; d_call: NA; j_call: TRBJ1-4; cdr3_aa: CASSLVGGNEKLFF; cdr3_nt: TGTGCCAGCAGTTTGGTAGGGGGTAATGAAAAACTGTTTTTT
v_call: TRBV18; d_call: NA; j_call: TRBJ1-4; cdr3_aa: CASSPLAPSWAEKLFF; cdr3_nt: TGTGCCAGCTCACCACTGGCCCCCTCCTGGGCTGAAAAACTGTTTTTT
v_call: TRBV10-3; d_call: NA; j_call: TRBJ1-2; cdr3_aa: CAISEATGSYGYTF; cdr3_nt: TGTGCCATCAGTGAAGCAACAGGATCCTATGGCTACACCTTC
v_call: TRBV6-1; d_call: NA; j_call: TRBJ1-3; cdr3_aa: CASSPRQIGNTIYF; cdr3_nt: TGTGCCAGCAGTCCGCGACAGATTGGAAACACCATATATTTT
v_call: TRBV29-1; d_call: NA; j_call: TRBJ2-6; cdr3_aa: CSVEDRLSGANGLTF; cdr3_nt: TGCAGCGTTGAAGACAGACTCTCTGGGGCCAACGGCCTGACTTTC
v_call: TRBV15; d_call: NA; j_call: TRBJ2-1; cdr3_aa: CATSRGLLQEREQFF; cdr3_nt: TGTGCCACCAGCAGGGGACTCCTCCAAGAGCGTGAGCAGTTCTTC